This note documents a single T cell receptor beta chain sequence. The specificity of this receptor is unknown. Within one base of it there is no much larger clone, and no base qualities were kept. This specimen belongs to a study of technical replicates of blood from a few donors (dated by TCRdb to the late 2010s). The CDR3 holds 16 amino acids from the cysteine to the phenylalanine. The DNA shown is the 48-base CDR3, in frame from base 1. Via the germline V gene (reference sequence), CDR1 is LNHDA and CDR2 SQIVND. V is cut back by 8 bases and J by 4 bases, with 14 bases in the junction unmatched. Libraries were built with the immunoSEQ multiplex PCR assay. This immuneACCESS table, as held by TCRdb, lists in-frame sequences with V and J called but not all clones. Of the missing ones, under half trace to an unresolved V gene in checked studies; the others have no known cause. The sample table holds about 74,000 clones, of which approximately 95% were seen once. The ten most abundant clones make up under 0.3% of the sample.

The sample consisted of T cells isolated from PBMCs. The rearranged chain carries TRBV19 and TRBJ2-7, and 10 junctional nucleotides match TRBD2. The receptor comes from a human donor in good health. The CDR3 protein: CASSIAGGSSEYEQYF. The DNA sequence is as follows: TGTGCCAGTTCCATAGCGGGAGGTTCTTCGGAATACGAGCAGTACTTC. Full variable domain (CDR3 extended with the reference TRBV19 and TRBJ2-7 proteins): DGGITQSPKYLFRKEGQNVTLSCEQNLNHDAMYWYRQDPGQGLRLIYYSQIVNDFQKGDIAEGYSVSREKKESFPLTVTSAQKNPTAFYLCASSIAGGSSEYEQYFGPGTRLTVT.